The rows below give T cell receptor beta chains drawn from one sample of a study of T cells in Graves' hyperthyroidism and ophthalmopathy. One entry per CDR3 protein, called by TCRdb with MiXCR from the multiplex PCR reads. This sample has 490,000 or so distinct CDR3 sequences, with less than 20% found just once. Sequenced sample: blood. These receptor sequences come from a man aged 35 to 55 with Graves' ophthalmopathy. The CDR3 runs from the conserved cysteine through the conserved F or W. The order of the fields is J gene, CDR3 length, V gene, clone size, CDR3 protein. Rows may omit the clone size; those that give it use once, few, many or a size class.

J gene: TRBJ1-5; CDR3 length: 14; V gene: TRBV9; clone size: -; CDR3 protein: CASSVDGINQPQHF
J gene: TRBJ2-1; CDR3 length: 15; V gene: TRBV20-1; clone size: -; CDR3 protein: CSARKIRYGYNEQFF
J gene: TRBJ2-6; CDR3 length: 12; V gene: TRBV28; clone size: many; CDR3 protein: CASSGGANVLTF
J gene: TRBJ2-1; CDR3 length: 17; V gene: TRBV7-8; clone size: few; CDR3 protein: CASSLAQLARSLNEQFF
J gene: TRBJ2-5; CDR3 length: 19; V gene: TRBV5-5; clone size: few; CDR3 protein: CASSLGLPGLAGGQETQYF
J gene: TRBJ2-1; CDR3 length: 17; V gene: TRBV10-3; clone size: -; CDR3 protein: CATGGGAGTSEHNEQFF
J gene: TRBJ2-5; CDR3 length: 14; V gene: TRBV5-1; clone size: -; CDR3 protein: CASSGGQPQETQYF
J gene: TRBJ2-1; CDR3 length: 11; V gene: TRBV7-2; clone size: many; CDR3 protein: CAILERYEQFF
J gene: TRBJ1-2; CDR3 length: 14; V gene: TRBV2; clone size: -; CDR3 protein: CASSERQGKYGYTF
J gene: TRBJ2-1; CDR3 length: 13; V gene: TRBV12-3/TRBV12-4; clone size: many; CDR3 protein: CASSPRSYNEQFF
J gene: TRBJ2-1; CDR3 length: 14; V gene: TRBV4-3; clone size: few; CDR3 protein: CASSQVSQLNEQFF
J gene: TRBJ2-1; CDR3 length: 15; V gene: TRBV2; clone size: many; CDR3 protein: CASSGTGGAGNEQFF
J gene: TRBJ1-3; CDR3 length: 16; V gene: TRBV20-1; clone size: -; CDR3 protein: CSARDRDPLPGNTIYF
J gene: TRBJ1-1; CDR3 length: 11; V gene: TRBV2; clone size: many; CDR3 protein: CASEGNTEAFF
J gene: TRBJ2-1; CDR3 length: 15; V gene: TRBV6-2/TRBV6-3; clone size: few; CDR3 protein: CASRTLRGTSNEQFF
J gene: TRBJ2-5; CDR3 length: 14; V gene: TRBV6-1; clone size: many; CDR3 protein: CASRAGTAQETQYF
J gene: TRBJ2-5; CDR3 length: 14; V gene: TRBV12-3/TRBV12-4; clone size: many; CDR3 protein: CASTLGQWEETQYF
J gene: TRBJ2-1; CDR3 length: 13; V gene: TRBV7-8; clone size: many; CDR3 protein: CASRKPGVDEQFF
J gene: TRBJ2-7; CDR3 length: 14; V gene: TRBV20-1; clone size: few; CDR3 protein: CSARAYRGSYEQYF
J gene: TRBJ2-7; CDR3 length: 16; V gene: TRBV12-3/TRBV12-4; clone size: many; CDR3 protein: CASSGRTESRYYEQYF
J gene: TRBJ2-3; CDR3 length: 15; V gene: TRBV20-1; clone size: -; CDR3 protein: CSARRSGIFTDTQYF
J gene: TRBJ2-1; CDR3 length: 16; V gene: TRBV5-1; clone size: -; CDR3 protein: CASSLGALRSDNEQFF
J gene: TRBJ1-5; CDR3 length: 14; V gene: TRBV6-1; clone size: few; CDR3 protein: CASSEPTGGQPQHF
J gene: TRBJ1-2; CDR3 length: 14; V gene: TRBV20-1; clone size: many; CDR3 protein: CSATRQVISYGYTF
J gene: TRBJ2-2; CDR3 length: 15; V gene: TRBV20-1; clone size: -; CDR3 protein: CSAKPGLATTGELFF
J gene: TRBJ1-5; CDR3 length: 16; V gene: TRBV30; clone size: -; CDR3 protein: CAWSLYSLVGNQPQHF
J gene: TRBJ1-5; CDR3 length: 15; V gene: TRBV15; clone size: -; CDR3 protein: CATSRAAVQSQPQHF
J gene: TRBJ2-1; CDR3 length: 13; V gene: TRBV20-1; clone size: few; CDR3 protein: CSARASGSDEQFF
J gene: TRBJ2-4; CDR3 length: 14; V gene: TRBV6-2/TRBV6-3; clone size: many; CDR3 protein: CASSYEDSRDIQYF
J gene: TRBJ2-2; CDR3 length: 16; V gene: TRBV7-9; clone size: many; CDR3 protein: CASSLGLTLNTGELFF
J gene: TRBJ1-3; CDR3 length: 12; V gene: TRBV20-1; clone size: few; CDR3 protein: CSGGKAGNTIYF
J gene: TRBJ1-2; CDR3 length: 13; V gene: TRBV20-1; clone size: -; CDR3 protein: CSASRGRFGGYTF
J gene: TRBJ2-7; CDR3 length: 14; V gene: TRBV7-2; clone size: many; CDR3 protein: CASSSQGGGLEQYF
J gene: TRBJ1-1; CDR3 length: 13; V gene: TRBV12-3/TRBV12-4; clone size: many; CDR3 protein: CASSRQGYTEAFF
J gene: TRBJ1-2; CDR3 length: 14; V gene: TRBV25-1; clone size: -; CDR3 protein: CASSGGVVNYGYTF
J gene: TRBJ2-3; CDR3 length: 17; V gene: TRBV11-2; clone size: many; CDR3 protein: CASSLTLAGGLADTQYF
J gene: TRBJ1-2; CDR3 length: 16; V gene: TRBV4-1; clone size: -; CDR3 protein: CASSPGGTRMGYGYTF
J gene: TRBJ2-7; CDR3 length: 16; V gene: TRBV18; clone size: many; CDR3 protein: CASSPPLGRSSYEQYF
J gene: TRBJ1-2; CDR3 length: 15; V gene: TRBV6-1; clone size: -; CDR3 protein: CASSLRGGGKDGYTF
J gene: TRBJ2-7; CDR3 length: 16; V gene: TRBV19; clone size: -; CDR3 protein: CASSYTLSGGSYEQYF
J gene: TRBJ1-4; CDR3 length: 14; V gene: TRBV4-2; clone size: few; CDR3 protein: CASMVGSGNEKLFF
J gene: TRBJ1-2; CDR3 length: 11; V gene: TRBV2; clone size: few; CDR3 protein: CASSAPRGYTF